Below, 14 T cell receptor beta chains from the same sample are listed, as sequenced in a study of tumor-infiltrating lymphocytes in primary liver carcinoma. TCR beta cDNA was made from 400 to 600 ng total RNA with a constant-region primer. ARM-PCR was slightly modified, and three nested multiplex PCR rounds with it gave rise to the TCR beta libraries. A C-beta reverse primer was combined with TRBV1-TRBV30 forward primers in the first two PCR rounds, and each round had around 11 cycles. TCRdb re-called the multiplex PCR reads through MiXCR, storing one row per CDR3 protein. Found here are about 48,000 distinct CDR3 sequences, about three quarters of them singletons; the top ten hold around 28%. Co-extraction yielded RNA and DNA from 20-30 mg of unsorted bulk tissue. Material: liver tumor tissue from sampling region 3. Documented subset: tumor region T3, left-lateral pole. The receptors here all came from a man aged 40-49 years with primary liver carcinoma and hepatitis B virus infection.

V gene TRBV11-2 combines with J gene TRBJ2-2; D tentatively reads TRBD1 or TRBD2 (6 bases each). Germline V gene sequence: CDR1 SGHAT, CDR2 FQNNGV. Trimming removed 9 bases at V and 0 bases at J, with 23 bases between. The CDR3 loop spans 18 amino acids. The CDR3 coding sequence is TGTGCCAGAAGCGACACGGGGGCGAGGGTTACGAACACCGGGGAGCTGTTTTTT. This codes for CARSDTGARVTNTGELFF.

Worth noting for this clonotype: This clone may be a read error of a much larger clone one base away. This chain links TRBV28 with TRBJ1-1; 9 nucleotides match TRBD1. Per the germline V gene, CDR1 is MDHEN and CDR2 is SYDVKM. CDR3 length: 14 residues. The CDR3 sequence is CASSSGQGNTEVFF. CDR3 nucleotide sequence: TGTGCCAGCAGTTCTGGACAGGGGAACACTGAAGTTTTCTTT.

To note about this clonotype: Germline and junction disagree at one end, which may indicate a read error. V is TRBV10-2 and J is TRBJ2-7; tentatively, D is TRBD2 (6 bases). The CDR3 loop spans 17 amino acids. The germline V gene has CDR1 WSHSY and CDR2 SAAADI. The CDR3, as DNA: TGTGCCAGCAGTGAGTCGAGGTACGGGAGTGGTGACTACGAGCAGTACTTC. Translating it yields CASSESRYGSGDYEQYF.

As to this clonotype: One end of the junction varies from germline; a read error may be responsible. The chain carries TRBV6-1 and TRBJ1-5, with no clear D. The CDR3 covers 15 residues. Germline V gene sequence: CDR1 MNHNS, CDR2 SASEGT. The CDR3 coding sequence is TGTGCCAGCAGTGTCCTCAGGACTGGTAATCAGCCCCACCATTTT. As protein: CASSVLRTGNQPHHF.

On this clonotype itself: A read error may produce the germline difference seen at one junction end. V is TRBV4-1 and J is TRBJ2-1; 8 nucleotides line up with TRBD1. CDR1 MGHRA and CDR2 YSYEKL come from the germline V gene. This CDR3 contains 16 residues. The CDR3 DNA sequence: TGCGCCAGCGGCCATCAGCAGGGGGCGAATTATAATGAGCAGTTCTTC. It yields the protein CASGHQQGANYNEQFF.

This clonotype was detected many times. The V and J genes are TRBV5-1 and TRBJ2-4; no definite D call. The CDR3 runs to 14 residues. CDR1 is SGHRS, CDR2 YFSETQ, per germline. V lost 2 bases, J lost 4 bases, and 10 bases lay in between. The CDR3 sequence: CASSFSGSKNIQYF. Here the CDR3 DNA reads TGCGCCAGCAGCTTTTCTGGTAGTAAAAACATTCAGTACTTC.

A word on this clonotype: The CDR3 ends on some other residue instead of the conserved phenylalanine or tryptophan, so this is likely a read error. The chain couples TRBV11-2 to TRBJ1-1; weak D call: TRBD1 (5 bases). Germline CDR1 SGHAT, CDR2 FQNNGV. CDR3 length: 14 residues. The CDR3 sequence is CVSSLTPGYTEAFL. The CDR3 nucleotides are TGTGTCAGCAGTTTAACCCCAGGGTACACTGAAGCTTTCCTT.

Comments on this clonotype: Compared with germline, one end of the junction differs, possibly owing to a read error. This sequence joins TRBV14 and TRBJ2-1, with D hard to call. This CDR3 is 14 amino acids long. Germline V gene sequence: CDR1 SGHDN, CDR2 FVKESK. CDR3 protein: CDSSQDHYYSEQFF. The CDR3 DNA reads TGTGACAGCAGCCAAGATCATTACTACAGTGAGCAGTTCTTC.

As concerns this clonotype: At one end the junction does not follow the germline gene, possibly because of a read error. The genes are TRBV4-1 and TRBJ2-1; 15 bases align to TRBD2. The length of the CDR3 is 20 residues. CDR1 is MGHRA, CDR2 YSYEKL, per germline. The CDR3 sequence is CVSSSSDSGLAGGTGNEQFF. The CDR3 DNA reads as TGCGTCAGCAGTTCCTCAGACAGCGGACTAGCGGGAGGGACGGGAAATGAGCAGTTCTTC.

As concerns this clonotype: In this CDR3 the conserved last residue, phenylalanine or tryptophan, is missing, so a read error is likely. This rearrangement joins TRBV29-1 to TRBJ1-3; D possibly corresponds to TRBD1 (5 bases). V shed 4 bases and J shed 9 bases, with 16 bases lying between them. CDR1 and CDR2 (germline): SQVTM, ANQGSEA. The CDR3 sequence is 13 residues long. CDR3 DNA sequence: TGCAGCGTTGGTCCGCAGGACGGGGCCACCATATATCTT. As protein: CSVGPQDGATIYL.

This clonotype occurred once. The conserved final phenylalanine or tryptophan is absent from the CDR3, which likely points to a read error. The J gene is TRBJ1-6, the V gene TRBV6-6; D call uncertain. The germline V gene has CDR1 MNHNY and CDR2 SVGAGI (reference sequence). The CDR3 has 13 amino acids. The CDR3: CARRSSYNSPLHL. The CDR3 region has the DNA TGTGCCCGTCGGAGCTCCTATAATTCACCTCTCCACCTT.

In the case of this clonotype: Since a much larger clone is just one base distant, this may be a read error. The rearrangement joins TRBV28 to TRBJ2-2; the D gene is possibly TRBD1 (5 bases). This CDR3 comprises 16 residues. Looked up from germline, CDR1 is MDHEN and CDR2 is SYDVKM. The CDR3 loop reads CASSLWQGVNSGELFF. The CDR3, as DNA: TGTGCCAGCAGTTTATGGCAGGGTGTAAACAGCGGGGAGCTGTTTTTT.

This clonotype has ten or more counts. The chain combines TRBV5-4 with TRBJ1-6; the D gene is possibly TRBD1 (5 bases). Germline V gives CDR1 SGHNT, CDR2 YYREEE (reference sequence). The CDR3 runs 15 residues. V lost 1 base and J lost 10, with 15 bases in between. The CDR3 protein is CASSLQGLGESPLHF. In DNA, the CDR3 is TGTGCCAGCAGCTTGCAGGGATTGGGGGAATCACCCCTCCACTTT. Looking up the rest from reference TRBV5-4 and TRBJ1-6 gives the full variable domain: ETGVTQSPTHLIKTRGQQVTLRCSSQSGHNTVSWYQQALGQGPQFIFQYYREEENGRGNFPPRFSGLQFPNYSSELNVNALELDDSALYLCASSLQGLGESPLHFGNGTRLTVT.

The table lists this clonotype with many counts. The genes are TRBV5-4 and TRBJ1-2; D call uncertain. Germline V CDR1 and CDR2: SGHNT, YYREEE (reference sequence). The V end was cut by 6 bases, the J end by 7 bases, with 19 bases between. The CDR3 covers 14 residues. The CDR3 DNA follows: TGTGCCAGCACCATTGGTGGATCAGGTTTTGGCTACACCTTC. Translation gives CASTIGGSGFGYTF.